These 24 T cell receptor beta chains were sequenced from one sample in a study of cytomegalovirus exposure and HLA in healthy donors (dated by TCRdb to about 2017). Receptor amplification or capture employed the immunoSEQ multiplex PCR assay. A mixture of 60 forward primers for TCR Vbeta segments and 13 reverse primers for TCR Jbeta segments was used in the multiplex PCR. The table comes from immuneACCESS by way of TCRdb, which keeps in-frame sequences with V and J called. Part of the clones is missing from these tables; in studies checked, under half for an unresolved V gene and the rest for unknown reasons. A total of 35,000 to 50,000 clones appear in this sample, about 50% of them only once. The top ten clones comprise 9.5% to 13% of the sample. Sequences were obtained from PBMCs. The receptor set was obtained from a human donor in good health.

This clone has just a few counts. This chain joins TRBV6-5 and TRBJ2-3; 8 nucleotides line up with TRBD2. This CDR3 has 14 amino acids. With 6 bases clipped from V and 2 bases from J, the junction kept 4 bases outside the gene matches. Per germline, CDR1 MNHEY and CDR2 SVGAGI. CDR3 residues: CASSPGGATDTQYF. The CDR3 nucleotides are TGTGCCAGCAGCCCCGGGGGGGCCACAGATACGCAGTATTTT.

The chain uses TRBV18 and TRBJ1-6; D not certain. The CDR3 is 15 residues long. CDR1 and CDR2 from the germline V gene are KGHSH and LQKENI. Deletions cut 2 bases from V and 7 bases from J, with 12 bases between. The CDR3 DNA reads TGTGCCAGCTCACCAGAGTGGTCAGGCAATTCACCCCTCCACTTT. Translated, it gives CASSPEWSGNSPLHF.

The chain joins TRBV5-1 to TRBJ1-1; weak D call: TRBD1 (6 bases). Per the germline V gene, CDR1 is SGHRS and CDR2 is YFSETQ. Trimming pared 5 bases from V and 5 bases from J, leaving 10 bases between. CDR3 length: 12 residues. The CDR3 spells CASSPGVTEAFF. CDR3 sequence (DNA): TGCGCCAGCAGTCCAGGGGTGACTGAAGCTTTCTTT.

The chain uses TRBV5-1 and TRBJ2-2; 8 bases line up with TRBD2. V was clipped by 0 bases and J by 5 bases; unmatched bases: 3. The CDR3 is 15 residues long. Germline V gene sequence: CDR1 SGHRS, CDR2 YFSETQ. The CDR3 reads CASSLAASGTGELFF. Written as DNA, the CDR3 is TGCGCCAGCAGCTTGGCCGCTAGCGGGACCGGGGAGCTGTTTTTT.

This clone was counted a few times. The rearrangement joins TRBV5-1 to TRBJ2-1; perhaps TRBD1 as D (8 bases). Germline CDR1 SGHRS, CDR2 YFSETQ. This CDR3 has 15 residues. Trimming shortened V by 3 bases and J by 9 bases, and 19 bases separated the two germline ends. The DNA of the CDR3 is TGCGCCAGCAGCTGGGAGGGACAGGTCCAAGGTGAGCAGTTCTTC. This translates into CASSWEGQVQGEQFF. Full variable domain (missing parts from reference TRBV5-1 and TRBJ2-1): KAGVTQTPRYLIKTRGQQVTLSCSPISGHRSVSWYQQTPGQGLQFLFEYFSETQRNKGNFPGRFSGRQFSNSRSEMNVSTLELGDSALYLCASSWEGQVQGEQFFGPGTRLTVL.

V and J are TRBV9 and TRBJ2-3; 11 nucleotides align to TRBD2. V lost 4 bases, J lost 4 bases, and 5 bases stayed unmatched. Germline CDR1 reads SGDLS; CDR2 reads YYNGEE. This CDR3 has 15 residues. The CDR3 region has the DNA TGTGCCAGCAGCTTTAGCGGGGGGGCTTCAGATACGCAGTATTTT. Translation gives CASSFSGGASDTQYF.

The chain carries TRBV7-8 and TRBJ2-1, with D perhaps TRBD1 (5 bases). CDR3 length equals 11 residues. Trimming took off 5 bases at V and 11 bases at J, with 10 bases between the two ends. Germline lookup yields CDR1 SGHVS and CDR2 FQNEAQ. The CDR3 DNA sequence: TGTGCCAGCAGCGAACGACAGCAGCAGTTCTTC. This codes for CASSERQQQFF.

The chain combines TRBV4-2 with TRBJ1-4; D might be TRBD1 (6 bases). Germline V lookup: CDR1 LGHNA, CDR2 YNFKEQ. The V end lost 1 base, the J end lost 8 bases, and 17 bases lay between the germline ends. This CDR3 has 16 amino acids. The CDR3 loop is CASSQAAGGLEEKLFF. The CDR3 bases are TGTGCCAGCAGCCAAGCCGCGGGGGGCTTGGAAGAAAAACTGTTTTTT.

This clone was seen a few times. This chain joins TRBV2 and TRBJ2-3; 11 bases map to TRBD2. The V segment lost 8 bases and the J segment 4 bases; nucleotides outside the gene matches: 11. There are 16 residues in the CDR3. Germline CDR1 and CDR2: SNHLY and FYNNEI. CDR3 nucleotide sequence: TGTGCCAGCGGGGTCTGGACTAGCGGGTCATCAGATACGCAGTATTTT. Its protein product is CASGVWTSGSSDTQYF.

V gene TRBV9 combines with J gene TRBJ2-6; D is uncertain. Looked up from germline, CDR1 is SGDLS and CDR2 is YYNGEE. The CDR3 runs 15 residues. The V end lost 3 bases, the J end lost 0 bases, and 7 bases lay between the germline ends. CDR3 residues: CASSGTASGANVLTF. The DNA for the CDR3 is TGTGCCAGCAGCGGTACAGCCTCTGGGGCCAACGTCCTGACTTTC.

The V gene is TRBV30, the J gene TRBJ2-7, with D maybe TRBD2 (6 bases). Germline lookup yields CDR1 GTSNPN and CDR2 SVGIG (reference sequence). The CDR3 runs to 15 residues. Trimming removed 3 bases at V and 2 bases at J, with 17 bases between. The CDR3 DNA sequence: TGTGCCTGGAGCCTACTAGCTTCCCCTACCTACGAGCAGTACTTC. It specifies CAWSLLASPTYEQYF. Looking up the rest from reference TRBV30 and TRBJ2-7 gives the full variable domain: SQTIHQWPATLVQPVGSPLSLECTVEGTSNPNLYWYRQAAGRGLQLLFYSVGIGQISSEVPQNLSASRPQDRQFILSSKKLLLSDSGFYLCAWSLLASPTYEQYFGPGTRLTVT.

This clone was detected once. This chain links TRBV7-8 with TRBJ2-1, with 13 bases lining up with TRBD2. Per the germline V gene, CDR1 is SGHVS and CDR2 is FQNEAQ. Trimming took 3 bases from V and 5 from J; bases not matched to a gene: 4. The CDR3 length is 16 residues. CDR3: CASSFSLAGGDNEQFF. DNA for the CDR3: TGTGCCAGCAGCTTCTCACTAGCGGGAGGGGACAATGAGCAGTTCTTC.

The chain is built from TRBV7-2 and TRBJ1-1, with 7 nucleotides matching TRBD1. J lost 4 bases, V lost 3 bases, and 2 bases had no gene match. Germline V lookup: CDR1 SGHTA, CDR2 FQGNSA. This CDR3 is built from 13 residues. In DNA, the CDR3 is TGTGCCAGCAGCTTCGACAGGGCCACTGAAGCTTTCTTT. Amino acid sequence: CASSFDRATEAFF.

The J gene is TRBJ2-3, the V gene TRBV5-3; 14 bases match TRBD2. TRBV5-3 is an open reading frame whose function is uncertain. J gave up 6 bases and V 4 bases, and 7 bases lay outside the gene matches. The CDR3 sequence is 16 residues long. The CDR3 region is CARSERTSGGSDTQYF. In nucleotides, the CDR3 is TGTGCCAGAAGCGAACGGACTAGCGGGGGGTCGGATACGCAGTATTTT.

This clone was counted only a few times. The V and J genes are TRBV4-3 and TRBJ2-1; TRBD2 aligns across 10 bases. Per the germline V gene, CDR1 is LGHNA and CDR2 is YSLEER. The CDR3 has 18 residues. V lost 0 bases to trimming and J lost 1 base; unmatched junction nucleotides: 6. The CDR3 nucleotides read TGCGCCAGCAGCCAAGAGAGCGGGAGGGCCGGGTCCTACAATGAGCAGTTCTTC. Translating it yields CASSQESGRAGSYNEQFF.

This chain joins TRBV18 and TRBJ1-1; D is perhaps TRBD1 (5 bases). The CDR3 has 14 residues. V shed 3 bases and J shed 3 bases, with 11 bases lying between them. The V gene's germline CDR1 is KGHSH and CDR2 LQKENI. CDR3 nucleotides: TGTGCCAGCTCACCTACGGGGGGGGACACTGAAGCTTTCTTT. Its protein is CASSPTGGDTEAFF.

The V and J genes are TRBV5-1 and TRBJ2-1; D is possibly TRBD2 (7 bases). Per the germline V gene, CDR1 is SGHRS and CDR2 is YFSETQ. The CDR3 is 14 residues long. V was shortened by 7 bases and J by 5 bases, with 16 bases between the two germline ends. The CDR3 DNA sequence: TGCGCCAGCGGGGACGGGGGGCCCAACAATGAGCAGTTCTTC. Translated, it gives CASGDGGPNNEQFF. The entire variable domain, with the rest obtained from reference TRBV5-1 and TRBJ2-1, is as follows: KAGVTQTPRYLIKTRGQQVTLSCSPISGHRSVSWYQQTPGQGLQFLFEYFSETQRNKGNFPGRFSGRQFSNSRSEMNVSTLELGDSALYLCASGDGGPNNEQFFGPGTRLTVL.

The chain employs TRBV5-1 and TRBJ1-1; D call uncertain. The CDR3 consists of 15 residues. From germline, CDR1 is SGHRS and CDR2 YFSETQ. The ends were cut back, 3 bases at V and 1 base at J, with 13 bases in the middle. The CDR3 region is CASSSLSTPNTEAFF. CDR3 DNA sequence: TGCGCCAGCAGCTCTCTTTCGACTCCGAACACTGAAGCTTTCTTT.

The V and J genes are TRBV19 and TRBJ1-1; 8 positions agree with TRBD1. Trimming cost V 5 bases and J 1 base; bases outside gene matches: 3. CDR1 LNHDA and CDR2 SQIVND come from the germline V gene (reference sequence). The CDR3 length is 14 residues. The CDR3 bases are TGTGCCAGTAGTGGCGGGACAGGGAACACTGAAGCTTTCTTT. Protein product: CASSGGTGNTEAFF.

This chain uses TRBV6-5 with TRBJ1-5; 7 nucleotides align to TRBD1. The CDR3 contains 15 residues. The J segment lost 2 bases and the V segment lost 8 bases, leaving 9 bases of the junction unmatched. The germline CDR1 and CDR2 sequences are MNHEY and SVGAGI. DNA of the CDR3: TGTGCCAGCTCACCAGGGGGTGAAGGCAATCAGCCCCAGCATTTT. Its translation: CASSPGGEGNQPQHF.

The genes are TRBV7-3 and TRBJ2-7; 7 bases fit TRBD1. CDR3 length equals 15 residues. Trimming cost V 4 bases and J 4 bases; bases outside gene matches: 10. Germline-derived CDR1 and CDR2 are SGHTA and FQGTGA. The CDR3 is CASSSTPGQTYEQYF. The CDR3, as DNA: TGTGCCAGCAGCTCGACCCCGGGACAGACGTACGAGCAGTACTTC.

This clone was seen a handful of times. CDR3 DNA sequence: TGCAGCGTTGGGAGACCGCACACCGGGGAGCTGTTTTTT. Protein: CSVGRPHTGELFF. The V call is TRBV29-1, the J call TRBJ2-2, with unresolved D. Germline V lookup: CDR1 SQVTM, CDR2 ANQGSEA. This CDR3 has 13 residues. With 4 bases removed from V and 3 bases from J, the gap between germline ends came to 9 bases.

The CDR3 here is CAISGGTTYEQYF. In nucleotides, the CDR3 is TGTGCCATCAGCGGGGGAACGACCTACGAGCAGTACTTC. This rearrangement joins TRBV10-3 to TRBJ2-7; D is perhaps TRBD2 (6 bases). The V gene's germline CDR1 is ENHRY and CDR2 SYGVKD. The CDR3 extends over 13 amino acids. Between the trimmed V and J ends, which lost 6 bases and 2 bases, there was a span of 11 bases.

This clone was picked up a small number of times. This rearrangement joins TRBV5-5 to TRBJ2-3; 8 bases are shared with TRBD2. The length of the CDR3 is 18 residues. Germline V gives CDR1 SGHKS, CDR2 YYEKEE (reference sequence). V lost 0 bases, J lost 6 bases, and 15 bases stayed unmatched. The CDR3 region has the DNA TGTGCCAGCAGCTTGGTGGATAGCGGGATGGGAAAGGAGGATACGCAGTATTTT. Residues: CASSLVDSGMGKEDTQYF. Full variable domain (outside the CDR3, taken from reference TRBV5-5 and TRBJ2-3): DAGVTQSPTHLIKTRGQQVTLRCSPISGHKSVSWYQQVLGQGPQFIFQYYEKEERGRGNFPDRFSARQFPNYSSELNVNALLLGDSALYLCASSLVDSGMGKEDTQYFGPGTRLTVL.